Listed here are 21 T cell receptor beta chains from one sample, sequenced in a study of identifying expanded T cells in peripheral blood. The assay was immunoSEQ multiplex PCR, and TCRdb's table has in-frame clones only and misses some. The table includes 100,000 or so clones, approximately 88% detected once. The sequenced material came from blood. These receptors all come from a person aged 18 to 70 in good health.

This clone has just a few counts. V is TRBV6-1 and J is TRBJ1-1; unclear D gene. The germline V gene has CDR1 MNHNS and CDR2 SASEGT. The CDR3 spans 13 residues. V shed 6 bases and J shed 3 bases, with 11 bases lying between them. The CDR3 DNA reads TGTGCCAGCAGATGGGGAACGGACACTGAAGCTTTCTTT. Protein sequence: CASRWGTDTEAFF.

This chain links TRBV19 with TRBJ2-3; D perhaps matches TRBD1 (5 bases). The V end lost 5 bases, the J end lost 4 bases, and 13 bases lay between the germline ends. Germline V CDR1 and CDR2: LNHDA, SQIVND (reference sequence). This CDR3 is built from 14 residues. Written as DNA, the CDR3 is TGTGCCAGTAGTTCCCGACAGATCCCAGATACGCAGTATTTT. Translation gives CASSSRQIPDTQYF.

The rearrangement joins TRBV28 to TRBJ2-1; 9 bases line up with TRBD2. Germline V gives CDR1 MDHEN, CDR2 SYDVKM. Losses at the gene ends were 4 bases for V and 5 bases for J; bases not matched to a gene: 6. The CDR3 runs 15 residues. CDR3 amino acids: CASSSPSGGHNEQFF. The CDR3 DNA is TGTGCCAGCAGTTCCCCAAGCGGGGGGCACAATGAGCAGTTCTTC.

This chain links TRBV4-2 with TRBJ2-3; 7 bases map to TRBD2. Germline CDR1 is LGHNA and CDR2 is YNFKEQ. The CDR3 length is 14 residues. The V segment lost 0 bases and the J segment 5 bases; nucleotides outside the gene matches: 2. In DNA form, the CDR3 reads TGTGCCAGCAGCCAAGAAGGGAGGGGAGATACGCAGTATTTT. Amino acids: CASSQEGRGDTQYF.

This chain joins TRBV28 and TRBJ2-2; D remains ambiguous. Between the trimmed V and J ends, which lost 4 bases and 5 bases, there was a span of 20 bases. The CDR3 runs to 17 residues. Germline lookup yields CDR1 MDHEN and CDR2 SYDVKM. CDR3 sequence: CASSSLEEQTRTGELFF. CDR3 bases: TGTGCCAGCAGTTCCCTCGAGGAACAAACCCGGACCGGGGAGCTGTTTTTT.

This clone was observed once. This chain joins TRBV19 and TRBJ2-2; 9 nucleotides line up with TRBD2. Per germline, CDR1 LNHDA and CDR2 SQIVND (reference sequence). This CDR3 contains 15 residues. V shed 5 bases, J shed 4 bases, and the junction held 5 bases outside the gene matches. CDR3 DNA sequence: TGTGCCAGTAGTTCAGGGACTAGCTCCACCGGGGAGCTGTTTTTT. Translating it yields CASSSGTSSTGELFF.

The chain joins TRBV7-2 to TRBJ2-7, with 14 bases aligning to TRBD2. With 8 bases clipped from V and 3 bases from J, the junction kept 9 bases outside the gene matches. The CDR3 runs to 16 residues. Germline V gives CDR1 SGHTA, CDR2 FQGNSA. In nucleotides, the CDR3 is TGTGCCAGCTCCGGACTAGCGGGGGGCCGAAGCTACGAGCAGTACTTC. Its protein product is CASSGLAGGRSYEQYF.

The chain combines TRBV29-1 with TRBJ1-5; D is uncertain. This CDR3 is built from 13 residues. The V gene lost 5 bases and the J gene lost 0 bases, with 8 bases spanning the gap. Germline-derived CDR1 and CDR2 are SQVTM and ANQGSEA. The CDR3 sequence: CSVQRDSNQPQHF. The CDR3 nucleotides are TGCAGCGTTCAGAGGGATAGCAATCAGCCCCAGCATTTT.

CDR3 DNA sequence: TGTGCCAGCAGCAAAGGGGGCCAGAGGGAGACCCAGTACTTC. Protein: CASSKGGQRETQYF. This chain links TRBV11-3 with TRBJ2-5, with 7 bases matching TRBD1. This CDR3 has 14 amino acids. V lost 5 bases, J lost 5 bases, and 8 bases stayed unmatched. The V gene's germline CDR1 is SGHNT and CDR2 YENEEA.

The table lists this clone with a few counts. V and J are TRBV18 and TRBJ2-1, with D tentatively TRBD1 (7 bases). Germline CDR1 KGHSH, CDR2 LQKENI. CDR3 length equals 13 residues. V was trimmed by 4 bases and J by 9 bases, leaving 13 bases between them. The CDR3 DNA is TGTGCCAGCTCACTCCAGGGGGGCGGTGAGCAGTTCTTC. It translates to CASSLQGGGEQFF.

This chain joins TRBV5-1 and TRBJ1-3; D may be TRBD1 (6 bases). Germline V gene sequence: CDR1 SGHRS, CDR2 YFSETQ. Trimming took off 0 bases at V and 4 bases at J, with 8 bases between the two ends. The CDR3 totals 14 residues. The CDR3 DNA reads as TGCGCCAGCAGCTTGGGGACAGCGGGAAACACCATATATTTT. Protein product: CASSLGTAGNTIYF.

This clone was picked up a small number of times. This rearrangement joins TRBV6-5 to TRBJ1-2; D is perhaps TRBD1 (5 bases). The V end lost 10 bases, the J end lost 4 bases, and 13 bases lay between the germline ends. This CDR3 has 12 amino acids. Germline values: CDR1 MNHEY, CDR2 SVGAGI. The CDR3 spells CATLTDSYGYTF. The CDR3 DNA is TGTGCCACCTTGACAGACTCCTATGGCTACACCTTC.

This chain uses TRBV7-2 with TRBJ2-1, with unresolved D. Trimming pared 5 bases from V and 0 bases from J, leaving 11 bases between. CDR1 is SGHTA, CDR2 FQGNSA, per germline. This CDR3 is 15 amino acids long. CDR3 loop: CASSPASSSYNEQFF. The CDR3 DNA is TGTGCCAGCAGCCCTGCCAGTAGCTCCTACAATGAGCAGTTCTTC. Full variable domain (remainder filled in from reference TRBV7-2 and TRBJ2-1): GAGVSQSPSNKVTEKGKDVELRCDPISGHTALYWYRQSLGQGLEFLIYFQGNSAPDKSGLPSDRFSAERTGGSVSTLTIQRTQQEDSAVYLCASSPASSSYNEQFFGPGTRLTVL.

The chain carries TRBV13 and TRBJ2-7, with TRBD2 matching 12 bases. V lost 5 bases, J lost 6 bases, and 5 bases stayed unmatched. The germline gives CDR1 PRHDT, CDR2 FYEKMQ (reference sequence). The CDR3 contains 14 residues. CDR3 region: CASSPSGGVGEQYF. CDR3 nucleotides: TGTGCCAGCAGCCCTAGCGGGGGGGTGGGCGAGCAGTACTTC.

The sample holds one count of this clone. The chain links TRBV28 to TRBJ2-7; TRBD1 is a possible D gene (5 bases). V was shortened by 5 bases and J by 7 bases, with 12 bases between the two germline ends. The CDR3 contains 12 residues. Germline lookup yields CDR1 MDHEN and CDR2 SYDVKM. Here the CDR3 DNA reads TGTGCCAGCAGTCCCAGGGTAACGGAGCAGTACTTC. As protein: CASSPRVTEQYF.

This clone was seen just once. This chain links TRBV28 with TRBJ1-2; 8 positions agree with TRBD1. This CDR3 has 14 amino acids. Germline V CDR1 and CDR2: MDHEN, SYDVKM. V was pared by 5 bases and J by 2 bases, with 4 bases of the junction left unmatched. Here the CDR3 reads CASSRRQGNYGYTF. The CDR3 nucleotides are TGTGCCAGCAGTCGAAGACAGGGGAACTATGGCTACACCTTC.

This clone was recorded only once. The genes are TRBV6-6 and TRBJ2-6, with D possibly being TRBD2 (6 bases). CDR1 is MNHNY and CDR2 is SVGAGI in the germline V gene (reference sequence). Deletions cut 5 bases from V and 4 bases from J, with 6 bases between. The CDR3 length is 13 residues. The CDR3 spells CASSRGGANVLTF. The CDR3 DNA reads TGTGCCAGCAGTCGGGGGGGGGCCAACGTCCTGACTTTC.

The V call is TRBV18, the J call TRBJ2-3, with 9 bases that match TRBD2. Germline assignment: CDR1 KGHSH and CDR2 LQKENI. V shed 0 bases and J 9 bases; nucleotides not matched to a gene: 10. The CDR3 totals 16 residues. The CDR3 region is CASSPPLRGGHRTQYF. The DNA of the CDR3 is TGTGCCAGCTCACCACCACTGCGGGGGGGACATCGGACGCAGTATTTT.

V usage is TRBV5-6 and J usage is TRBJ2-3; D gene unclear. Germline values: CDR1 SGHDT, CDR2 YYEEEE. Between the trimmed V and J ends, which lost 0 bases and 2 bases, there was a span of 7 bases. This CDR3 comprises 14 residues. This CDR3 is CASSLGPYTDTQYF. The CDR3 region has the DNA TGTGCCAGCAGCTTGGGGCCATACACAGATACGCAGTATTTT.

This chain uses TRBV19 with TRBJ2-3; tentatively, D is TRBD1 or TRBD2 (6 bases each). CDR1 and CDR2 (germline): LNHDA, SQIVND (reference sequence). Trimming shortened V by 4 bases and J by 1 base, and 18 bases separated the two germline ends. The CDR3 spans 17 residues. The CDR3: CASSNLQGRGGTDTQYF. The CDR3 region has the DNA TGTGCCAGTAGTAACCTCCAGGGTAGGGGGGGCACAGATACGCAGTATTTT.

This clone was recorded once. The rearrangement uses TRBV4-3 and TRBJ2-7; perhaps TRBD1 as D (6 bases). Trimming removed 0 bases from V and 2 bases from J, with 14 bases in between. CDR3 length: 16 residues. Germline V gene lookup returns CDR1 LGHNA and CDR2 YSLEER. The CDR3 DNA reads TGCGCCAGCAGCCAAGACGGAGCAGGGGCGGCCTACGAGCAGTACTTC. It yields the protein CASSQDGAGAAYEQYF.